This T cell receptor beta chain was recovered during a study of T cells in Graves' hyperthyroidism and ophthalmopathy. Study context: The blood sample was taken at first diagnosis, before treatment began. General observations from the study: Blood held most thyroid clonotypes expanded above 0.001 frequency.

The sample holds a few counts of this clonotype. Antigen: not known. The CDR3 extends over 15 amino acids. Trimming shortened V by 1 base and J by 0 bases, and 5 bases separated the two germline ends. CDR1 and CDR2 from the germline V gene are SGHRS and YFSETQ. What was amplified from RNA transcripts were TCR beta CDR3 regions. With the HTBI primer set, the TCR CDR3 went through a first round of RT-PCR. TCRdb fed the multiplex PCR reads into MiXCR, producing one record per CDR3 protein. The sample lists fewer than 350,000 distinct CDR3 sequences; about 19% were seen once. Input material: blood. The genes are TRBV5-1 and TRBJ2-6; D is undetermined. The receptor's source is a man in his forties or fifties with Graves' ophthalmopathy. CDR3 loop: CASSLRPSGANVLTF. For the CDR3, the DNA is TGCGCCAGCAGCTTGAGACCCTCTGGGGCCAACGTCCTGACTTTC.